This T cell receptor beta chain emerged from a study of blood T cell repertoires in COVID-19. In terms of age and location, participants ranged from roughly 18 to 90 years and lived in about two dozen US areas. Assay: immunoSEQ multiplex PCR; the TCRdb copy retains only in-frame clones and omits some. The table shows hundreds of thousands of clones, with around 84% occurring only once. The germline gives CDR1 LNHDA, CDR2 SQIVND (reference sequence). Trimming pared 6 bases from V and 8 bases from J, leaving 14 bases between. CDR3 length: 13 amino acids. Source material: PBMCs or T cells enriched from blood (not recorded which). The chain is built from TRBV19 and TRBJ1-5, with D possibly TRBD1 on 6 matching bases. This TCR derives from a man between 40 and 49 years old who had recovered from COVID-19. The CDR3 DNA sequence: TGTGCCAGTAGGACGAGGGGGGGCGAGCCCCAGCATTTT. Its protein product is CASRTRGGEPQHF.